This T cell receptor beta chain was sequenced during a study of vaccination and CD4 T cells after COVID-19. Overall study: The stimulus for the cells was overlapping spike peptides derived from SARS-CoV-2, HCoV-NL63, HCoV-OC43 and HCoV-229E.

Documented treatment: roughly nine-day PBMC culture with coronavirus spike peptide pools or control peptides (ViraFEST assay). According to the study, CD4+ T cells from the unexposed donor were gathered ahead of the COVID-19 pandemic (2011-2018). As to this clonotype: Antigen unknown.

The germline V gene has CDR1 MNHEY and CDR2 SVGAGI. The CDR3 is 14 residues long. Trimming cost V 4 bases and J 0 bases; bases outside gene matches: 1. The study sequenced cultured CD4+ T cell DNA using the Oncomine TCR Beta short-read assay. TCRdb called the PCR reads again in MiXCR, with one record for every CDR3 protein. Of about 6,600 distinct CDR3 sequences listed, under 65% were seen once; the top ten hold 44%. J is TRBJ1-2 and V is TRBV6-5; 8 bases are a match to TRBD1. Sequencing was done on a sample of CD4+ T cells from blood, cultured in vitro. This TCR was sampled from a human donor in good health. The CDR3 sequence: CASSWTGTNYGYTF. CDR3 nucleotides: TGTGCCAGCAGTTGGACAGGGACTAACTATGGCTACACCTTC.